These 14 T cell receptor beta chains were sequenced from one sample in a study of T cells in Graves' hyperthyroidism and ophthalmopathy. RNA transcripts provided the source from which TCR beta CDR3 regions were amplified. HTBI primers were employed in a first-round RT-PCR of the TCR CDR3. TCRdb re-called the multiplex PCR reads through MiXCR, storing one row per CDR3 protein. The data hold approximately 490,000 distinct CDR3 sequences, with 22% observed a single time. What was sequenced was blood. These receptors were obtained from a woman in her 70s with Graves' ophthalmopathy.

This clonotype came up a few times. The chain uses TRBV2 and TRBJ1-2, with TRBD1 matching over 8 bases. The ends lost 5 bases at V and 5 bases at J; junction bases unmatched: 7. This CDR3 has 14 residues. Per the germline V gene, CDR1 is SNHLY and CDR2 is FYNNEI. The CDR3 DNA follows: TGTGCCAGCAGTTTCGGACAGGGCACTTATGGCTACACCTTC. It yields the protein CASSFGQGTYGYTF.

The genes are TRBV12-5 and TRBJ2-3; tentative D call: TRBD2 (5 bases). This CDR3 region has 16 residues. The V gene lost 1 base and the J gene lost 0 bases, with 11 bases spanning the gap. From germline, CDR1 is LGHNT and CDR2 FRNRAP. CDR3 protein: CASGLALDWSTDTQYF. CDR3 DNA: TGTGCTAGTGGTTTGGCGCTGGACTGGAGCACAGATACGCAGTATTTT.

The table lists this clonotype with a few counts. The chain is built from TRBV11-2 and TRBJ2-1, with 9 bases aligning to TRBD2. Unmatched junction bases numbered 6, after V lost 3 bases and J lost 0 bases. The CDR3 totals 17 residues. In germline, CDR1 is SGHAT, CDR2 FQNNGV. The CDR3: CASSFYFSGSSYNEQFF. The DNA for the CDR3 is TGTGCCAGCAGCTTTTATTTTAGCGGGAGCTCCTACAATGAGCAGTTCTTC.

The chain has TRBV6-1 and TRBJ1-4; tentatively, D is TRBD1 (5 bases). CDR1 is MNHNS, CDR2 SASEGT, per germline. The CDR3 has 12 residues. Trimming stripped 5 bases from V and 8 bases from J, with 9 bases between. In DNA form, the CDR3 reads TGTGCCAGCAGTTGGGACGGGGAAAAACTGTTTTTT. This translates into CASSWDGEKLFF.

This clonotype came up a few times. CDR3 sequence reads: CASSLAPSGSLGSYNEQFF. The CDR3 DNA follows: TGTGCCAGCAGCTTAGCCCCTAGCGGGAGCTTGGGCTCCTACAATGAGCAGTTCTTC. The V and J genes are TRBV7-8 and TRBJ2-1, with 10 nucleotides matching TRBD2. The ends lost 0 bases at V and 0 bases at J; junction bases unmatched: 8. Germline CDR1 is SGHVS and CDR2 is FQNEAQ. The CDR3 runs 19 residues.

This clonotype was seen only a few times. V gene TRBV6-1 combines with J gene TRBJ2-1; 11 bases are shared with TRBD2. The ends lost 5 bases at V and 3 bases at J; junction bases unmatched: 15. The CDR3 runs to 19 residues. Germline CDR1 is MNHNS and CDR2 is SASEGT. Here the CDR3 reads CASSSRPGTSGGSYNEQFF. The CDR3 nucleotides read TGTGCCAGCAGTTCGAGACCCGGGACTAGCGGAGGAAGCTACAATGAGCAGTTCTTC.

This clonotype was counted only a few times. The J gene is TRBJ2-1, the V gene TRBV6-1; no clear D. The CDR3 extends over 14 amino acids. The V gene lost 7 bases and the J gene lost 10 bases, with 20 bases spanning the gap. Germline CDR1 is MNHNS and CDR2 is SASEGT. In DNA form, the CDR3 reads TGTGCCAGCAACCCGACCAGTTTACTTCAAGAGCAGTTCTTC. Its protein is CASNPTSLLQEQFF.

V usage is TRBV20-1 and J usage is TRBJ1-2; D remains ambiguous. This CDR3 region has 13 residues. Germline CDR1 is DFQATT and CDR2 is SNEGSKA (reference sequence). CDR3 sequence reads: CSALLPGNYGYTF. Here the CDR3 DNA reads TGCAGCGCCCTACTTCCAGGAAACTATGGCTACACCTTC.

The chain carries TRBV5-1 and TRBJ2-3, with 7 bases aligning to TRBD2. CDR3 size: 14 residues. Looked up from germline, CDR1 is SGHRS and CDR2 is YFSETQ. The V and J ends lost 6 bases and 2 bases, in that order; junction bases with no gene match: 6. The CDR3 is CASTKGTTTDTQYF. The CDR3 nucleotides read TGCGCCAGCACTAAAGGGACTACCACAGATACGCAGTATTTT.

This clonotype was recorded a few times. CDR3 sequence (DNA): TGTGCCATCAACCGACAGGGAGGCACTGAAGCTTTCTTT. The encoded protein is CAINRQGGTEAFF. The chain recombines TRBV10-3 with TRBJ1-1; 7 positions agree with TRBD1. After removal of 7 bases from V and 4 bases from J, the junction contained 6 bases not matched to a gene. Germline CDR1 reads ENHRY; CDR2 reads SYGVKD. This CDR3 has 13 residues.

This chain uses TRBV6-1 with TRBJ1-2; D unclear. Germline loops: CDR1 MNHNS, CDR2 SASEGT. V dropped 11 bases and J dropped 6 bases, with 19 bases sitting between them. The CDR3 runs to 13 residues. CDR3: CAVPMVGSDGYTF. The CDR3 DNA follows: TGTGCCGTCCCAATGGTAGGGAGCGATGGCTACACCTTC.

This clonotype came up many times. J is TRBJ1-1 and V is TRBV2, with D maybe TRBD1 (5 bases). Germline V gene data show CDR1 as SNHLY and CDR2 as FYNNEI. The V and J ends lost 8 bases and 0 bases respectively, with 13 bases between them. CDR3 length equals 14 residues. The CDR3 sequence: CASGGGALNTEAFF. CDR3 bases: TGTGCCAGCGGAGGAGGGGCCTTGAACACTGAAGCTTTCTTT.

This clonotype was seen once. The rearrangement links TRBV15 to TRBJ2-7; 7 bases fit TRBD1. Germline loops: CDR1 LNHNV, CDR2 YYDKDF (reference sequence). The V and J ends lost 1 base and 3 bases, in that order; junction bases with no gene match: 3. The CDR3 extends over 14 amino acids. CDR3 in amino acids: CATSRGQGNYEQYF. CDR3 DNA: TGTGCCACCAGCAGAGGACAGGGTAACTACGAGCAGTACTTC. Looking up the rest from reference TRBV15 and TRBJ2-7 gives the full variable domain: DAMVIQNPRYQVTQFGKPVTLSCSQTLNHNVMYWYQQKSSQAPKLLFHYYDKDFNNEADTPDNFQSRRPNTSFCFLDIRSPGLGDTAMYLCATSRGQGNYEQYFGPGTRLTVT.

This chain links TRBV20-1 with TRBJ2-1; D may be TRBD1 (7 bases). This CDR3 comprises 14 residues. Germline-derived CDR1 and CDR2 are DFQATT and SNEGSKA (reference sequence). The germline V and J ends were trimmed by 5 bases and 4 bases, with 15 bases remaining between them. CDR3 DNA sequence: TGCAGTGCTCAATACGGGGGACAGTACAATGAGCAGTTCTTC. This translates into CSAQYGGQYNEQFF.